Below, one TCR beta chain is given with its context. The sample is drawn from a study of T-cell reconstitution after alpha-beta-depleted transplantation in children. The TCRbeta library incorporated unique molecular identifiers. TCRdb redid the calling of the PCR reads with MiXCR, one entry per CDR3 protein. The sample carries 610,000 or so distinct CDR3 sequences, roughly a quarter recorded once. The TCR originated in a boy under three years old with Wiskott-Aldrich syndrome, due to receive a stem cell transplant. Specimen: PBMCs, collected before TCRalphabeta/CD19-depleted stem cell transplant.

The CDR3 DNA reads TGTGCCAGCAGCAAAAAGGCTAGCGGGAGGAGCTCCTACGAGCAGTACTTC. Translating gives CASSKKASGRSSYEQYF. The gene calls are TRBV7-9 and TRBJ2-7; 11 bases line up with TRBD2. This CDR3 is built from 17 residues. After removal of 5 bases from V and 0 bases from J, the junction contained 9 bases not matched to a gene. From germline, CDR1 is SEHNR and CDR2 FQNEAQ (reference sequence).